A selection of T cell receptor beta chains follows, all from one sample in a study of blood T cell repertoires in COVID-19. Sequencing used immunoSEQ multiplex PCR; TCRdb keeps in-frame clones, though not all of them. The table includes roughly 220,000 clones, 70% to 90% detected once. The sequenced sample consisted of peripheral blood. The receptor set was obtained from a man in his fifties or sixties who had recovered from COVID-19. Each CDR3 is given with its conserved first and last residue. D genes are given only for firm matches. Rows may omit the clone size; those that give it use once, few, many or a size class.

>TRBJ2-2|NA|NA|TRBV3-1/TRBV3-2
CASSQVRGQTGELFF
TGTGCCAGCAGCCAAGTGCGGGGTCAGACCGGGGAGCTGTTTTTT
>TRBJ1-5|NA|NA|TRBV6-6
CASSYRVDSNQPQHF
TGTGCCAGCAGTTACCGGGTAGATAGCAATCAGCCCCAGCATTTT
>TRBJ2-7|once|TRBD1|TRBV29-1
CSVVEDRDHEQYF
TGCAGCGTTGTGGAGGACAGGGACCACGAGCAGTACTTC
>TRBJ2-7|NA|TRBD2|TRBV20-1
CRTSGAYEQYF
TGCAGGACTAGCGGGGCTTACGAGCAGTACTTC
>TRBJ2-3|NA|TRBD2|TRBV27
CASIGDYSEAGGSTDTQYF
TGTGCCAGCATAGGGGACTATTCGGAAGCGGGAGGGAGCACAGATACGCAGTATTTT
>TRBJ2-1|NA|TRBD2|TRBV30
CAWSLAGDEQFF
TGTGCCTGGAGTCTAGCGGGAGATGAGCAGTTCTTC
>TRBJ2-1|NA|TRBD1|TRBV4-1
CASSQDWTGRNEQFF
TGCGCCAGCAGCCAAGACTGGACAGGGAGGAATGAGCAGTTCTTC
>TRBJ2-3|NA|TRBD2|TRBV30
CAMGLTRTDTQYF
TGTGCCATGGGACTAACACGCACAGATACGCAGTATTTT
>TRBJ1-1|NA|TRBD1|TRBV13
CASSLPVGGQGPNTEAFF
TGTGCCAGCAGCTTACCGGTCGGAGGACAGGGCCCTAACACTGAAGCTTTCTTT
>TRBJ2-1|NA|NA|TRBV28
CASSSFEGPFF
TGTGCCAGCAGTTCCTTCGAGGGCCCGTTCTTC
>TRBJ2-6|NA|TRBD1|TRBV14
CASRQGARGANVLTF
TGTGCCAGCAGACAGGGGGCGCGGGGGGCCAACGTCCTGACTTTC
>TRBJ2-5|NA|TRBD2|TRBV6-1
CASSGSGLAVLGRETQYF
TGTGCCAGCAGTGGCTCTGGACTAGCGGTCCTCGGACGGGAGACCCAGTACTTC
>TRBJ2-4|NA|NA|TRBV19
CASTSSGGPQYF
TGTGCCAGTACCTCCTCGGGGGGCCCACAGTACTTC
>TRBJ2-3|NA|TRBD2|TRBV7-9
CASSRGLAGATDTQYF
TGTGCCAGCAGTCGTGGACTAGCGGGGGCAACAGATACGCAGTATTTT
>TRBJ2-7|NA|NA|TRBV29-1
CSVSGGPKNYEQYF
TGCAGCGTTTCTGGAGGACCGAAAAACTACGAGCAGTACTTC
>TRBJ2-3|once|TRBD2|TRBV5-1
CASSSTSGRTDTQYF
TGCGCCAGCAGCTCGACTAGCGGGAGAACAGATACGCAGTATTTT
>TRBJ2-5|NA|TRBD2|TRBV7-2
CASSFGGGLQETQYF
TGTGCCAGCAGCTTTGGGGGAGGGTTACAAGAGACCCAGTACTTC
>TRBJ1-4|few|TRBD1|TRBV7-9
CASSPRGTAPLTNEKLFF
TGTGCCAGCAGCCCCCGGGGGACAGCTCCCCTAACTAATGAAAAACTGTTTTTT
>TRBJ2-7|NA|NA|TRBV7-6
CASSLIGGDSYEQYF
TGTGCCAGCAGCTTAATTGGCGGGGACTCCTACGAGCAGTACTTC
>TRBJ1-1|NA|TRBD1|TRBV18
CASSRNKQGVNTEAFF
TGTGCCAGCTCACGGAATAAACAGGGGGTGAACACTGAAGCTTTCTTT
>TRBJ2-7|few|TRBD1|TRBV7-9
CASSLQLDRAPYEQYF
TGTGCCAGCAGCTTACAACTGGACAGGGCACCCTACGAGCAGTACTTC
>TRBJ2-5|NA|NA|TRBV2
CASSWAGSGLHQETQYF
TGTGCCAGCAGTTGGGCAGGCTCGGGACTGCACCAAGAGACCCAGTACTTC
>TRBJ2-2|NA|NA|TRBV4-1
CASSQLESTGELFF
TGCGCCAGCAGCCAGCTAGAGTCCACCGGGGAGCTGTTTTTT
>TRBJ2-7|few|TRBD1|TRBV3-1/TRBV3-2
CASSPSFGQGNHEQYF
TGTGCCAGCAGCCCCTCCTTTGGACAGGGGAACCACGAGCAGTACTTC
>TRBJ2-1|NA|TRBD1|TRBV15
CATSGQDSSYNEQFF
TGTGCCACCTCCGGACAGGATTCGTCCTACAATGAGCAGTTCTTC
>TRBJ1-5|NA|NA|TRBV7-9
CASSLAHHRDGNQPQHF
TGTGCCAGCAGCTTAGCTCATCACAGAGACGGCAATCAGCCCCAGCATTTT
>TRBJ2-7|NA|TRBD2|TRBV7-2
CASSPTGTSGSAYEQYF
TGTGCCAGCAGCCCCACCGGGACTAGCGGGTCCGCCTACGAGCAGTACTTC
>TRBJ2-7|NA|TRBD2|TRBV6-5
CASSYSTGGPYEQYF
TGTGCCAGCAGTTACTCGACGGGAGGGCCTTACGAGCAGTACTTC
>TRBJ1-6|NA|NA|TRBV21-1
CASERVPGQGSNSPLHF
TGTGCCAGCGAAAGGGTTCCAGGACAGGGGTCTAATTCACCCCTCCACTTT
>TRBJ2-2|NA|NA|TRBV4-1
CASSQDRGARGTGELFF
TGCGCCAGCAGCCAAGATCGGGGGGCCAGAGGGACCGGGGAGCTGTTTTTT
>TRBJ2-1|NA|NA|TRBV5-1
CATSREVTYNEQFF
TGCGCCACCTCCAGGGAAGTAACCTACAATGAGCAGTTCTTC
>TRBJ2-5|NA|TRBD1|TRBV5-4
CASSIDRGIQETQYF
TGTGCCAGCAGCATCGACAGGGGGATCCAAGAGACCCAGTACTTC
>TRBJ2-1|NA|TRBD2|TRBV7-2
CASSLAGLGSYNEQFF
TGTGCCAGCAGCTTAGCGGGACTAGGCTCCTACAATGAGCAGTTCTTC
>TRBJ1-5|NA|TRBD1|TRBV5-1
CASSLEGTGQPQHF
TGCGCCAGCAGCTTGGAGGGGACAGGACAGCCCCAGCATTTT
>TRBJ2-1|NA|NA|TRBV20-1
CSAVLVPQIF
TGCAGTGCTGTACTAGTCCCCCAGATCTTC
>TRBJ1-5|NA|NA|TRBV18
CASSPSVNQPQHF
TGTGCCAGCTCACCGTCCGTTAATCAGCCCCAGCATTTT
>TRBJ2-3|once|NA|TRBV27
CASFPGLPTDTQYF
TGTGCCAGCTTTCCGGGTCTTCCCACAGATACGCAGTATTTT
>TRBJ2-2|NA|TRBD2|TRBV24-1
CATGNNGLALNTGELFF
TGTGCCACCGGAAATAACGGACTAGCGTTGAACACCGGGGAGCTGTTTTTT
>TRBJ2-7|few|NA|TRBV18
CASSSDSSYEQYF
TGTGCCAGCTCATCGGACAGCTCCTACGAGCAGTACTTC
>TRBJ1-3|NA|NA|TRBV20-1
CSASSGRIADTIYF
TGCAGTGCTAGTTCAGGGAGGATCGCGGACACCATATATTTT
>TRBJ2-2|NA|TRBD1|TRBV19
CASNLGQANTGELFF
TGTGCCAGTAACCTGGGACAGGCGAACACCGGGGAGCTGTTTTTT
>TRBJ2-7|NA|TRBD2|TRBV12-5
CASGPRGTSGRGGSYEQYF
TGTGCTAGTGGTCCCAGGGGGACTAGCGGGAGGGGAGGCTCCTACGAGCAGTACTTC
>TRBJ1-3|many|NA|TRBV5-1
CASSQTSGLGNTIYF
TGCGCCAGCAGCCAGACGAGTGGGCTCGGAAACACCATATATTTT
>TRBJ2-2|once|NA|TRBV7-9
CASSPSLGTGELFF
TGTGCCAGCAGCCCCTCCCTCGGGACCGGGGAGCTGTTTTTT
>TRBJ1-1|NA|TRBD1|TRBV19
CASSPTGKNTEAFF
TGTGCCAGTAGCCCGACAGGGAAGAACACTGAAGCTTTCTTT
>TRBJ1-2|NA|TRBD1|TRBV10-3
CAISETGDYGYTF
TGTGCCATCAGTGAGACAGGGGACTATGGCTACACCTTC
>TRBJ2-1|NA|TRBD2|TRBV11-2
CASSLVMGGEAYNEQFF
TGTGCCAGCAGCTTAGTAATGGGAGGGGAAGCCTACAATGAGCAGTTCTTC
>TRBJ2-5|NA|TRBD1|TRBV7-9
CASSRGQGAGETQYF
TGTGCCAGCAGCCGGGGACAGGGTGCGGGAGAGACCCAGTACTTC
>TRBJ2-7|NA|TRBD1|TRBV9
CASSPRQGGYEQYF
TGTGCCAGCAGCCCCCGACAGGGTGGCTACGAGCAGTACTTC
>TRBJ2-3|NA|TRBD1|TRBV7-2
CASSLQGGTDTQYF
TGTGCCAGCAGCCTACAGGGGGGCACAGATACGCAGTATTTT
>TRBJ2-7|NA|NA|TRBV28
CASFSDLNYEQYF
TGTGCCAGTTTTAGCGACCTAAACTACGAGCAGTACTTC
>TRBJ1-1|NA|NA|TRBV3-1/TRBV3-2
CASSQGTLYTEAFF
TGTGCCAGCAGCCAAGGGACACTTTACACTGAAGCTTTCTTT
>TRBJ2-7|NA|TRBD2|TRBV28
CASRPGGTSSYEQYF
TGTGCCAGCAGGCCCGGGGGGACTAGCTCCTACGAGCAGTACTTC